Below, 9 T cell receptor beta chains from the same sample are listed, as sequenced in a study of blood T cell repertoires in COVID-19. The assay was immunoSEQ multiplex PCR, and TCRdb's table has in-frame clones only and misses some. The repertoire consists of a few hundred thousand clones, with roughly 88% occurring once and the leading ten covering 1.6%. Sequenced sample: peripheral blood. All receptors come from a woman aged 25 to 39 with COVID-19, enrolled during active disease.

This rearrangement joins TRBV5-1 to TRBJ2-5; 15 bases agree with TRBD2. The ends lost 2 bases at V and 2 bases at J; junction bases unmatched: 4. The CDR3 spans 17 residues. Germline V CDR1 and CDR2: SGHRS, YFSETQ. CDR3 protein: CASSFGTSGGIQETQYF. The CDR3 DNA reads as TGCGCCAGCAGCTTCGGGACTAGCGGGGGGATACAAGAGACCCAGTACTTC.

The sample holds one count of this clone. CDR3 region: CASTNSESHTF. As DNA, the CDR3 is TGTGCCAGTACCAACTCGGAGAGCCACACCTTC. The gene calls are TRBV19 and TRBJ1-2, with D uncertain. The germline gives CDR1 LNHDA, CDR2 SQIVND (reference sequence). This CDR3 region has 11 residues. The V end lost 7 bases, the J end lost 12 bases, and 15 bases lay between the germline ends.

The chain recombines TRBV7-9 with TRBJ1-4, with D perhaps matching TRBD1 (6 bases). Germline V CDR1 and CDR2: SEHNR, FQNEAQ (reference sequence). V lost 8 bases and J lost 4, with 14 bases in between. The CDR3 loop spans 14 amino acids. In DNA form, the CDR3 reads TGTGCCAGCGGGGGCCGACAGTTTAATGAAAAACTGTTTTTT. Its translation: CASGGRQFNEKLFF. The full variable domain, with the rest looked up from reference TRBV7-9 and TRBJ1-4, is DTGVSQNPRHKITKRGQNVTFRCDPISEHNRLYWYRQTLGQGPEFLTYFQNEAQLEKSRLLSDRFSAERPKGSFSTLEIQRTEQGDSAMYLCASGGRQFNEKLFFGSGTQLSVL.

The rearrangement links TRBV2 to TRBJ2-3; 9 positions match TRBD2. Germline V CDR1 and CDR2: SNHLY, FYNNEI. This CDR3 has 15 amino acids. V lost 9 bases to trimming and J lost 2 bases; unmatched junction nucleotides: 9. The CDR3 is CASFQVAGATDTQYF. The CDR3 DNA is TGTGCCAGTTTCCAGGTAGCGGGGGCCACAGATACGCAGTATTTT.

The V and J genes are TRBV7-2 and TRBJ2-7; D remains ambiguous. Germline V gene data show CDR1 as SGHTA and CDR2 as FQGNSA. This CDR3 contains 13 residues. Trimming removed 7 bases at V and 1 base at J, with 11 bases between. The CDR3 bases are TGTGCCAGCACCCTGGGCCCTTCCTACGAGCAGTACTTC. It yields the protein CASTLGPSYEQYF. Filled out from reference TRBV7-2 and TRBJ2-7, the complete variable domain reads GAGVSQSPSNKVTEKGKDVELRCDPISGHTALYWYRQSLGQGLEFLIYFQGNSAPDKSGLPSDRFSAERTGGSVSTLTIQRTQQEDSAVYLCASTLGPSYEQYFGPGTRLTVT.

The rearrangement uses TRBV30 and TRBJ2-7; D possibly corresponds to TRBD1 (6 bases). The V end was cut by 1 base, the J end by 7 bases, with 20 bases between. Looked up from germline, CDR1 is GTSNPN and CDR2 is SVGIG (reference sequence). This CDR3 spans 15 amino acids. The CDR3 protein is CAWSGVSGAVREQYF. DNA for the CDR3: TGTGCCTGGAGTGGGGTGTCAGGGGCAGTCCGGGAGCAGTACTTC.

This chain uses TRBV5-4 with TRBJ2-3, with 12 bases matching TRBD2. Germline trimming cut 4 bases from V and 0 bases from J; bases unmatched to any gene: 6. CDR3 length: 17 amino acids. Germline V gene lookup returns CDR1 SGHNT and CDR2 YYREEE (reference sequence). CDR3 in DNA: TGTGCCAGCAGCCAACGGACTAGCGGGGCCAGCACAGATACGCAGTATTTT. The encoded protein is CASSQRTSGASTDTQYF.

The rearrangement uses TRBV27 and TRBJ1-6, with a tentative D call TRBD1 (6 bases). Between the trimmed V and J ends, which lost 6 bases and 12 bases, there was a span of 15 bases. CDR3 length: 13 amino acids. Germline CDR1 reads MNHEY; CDR2 reads SMNVEV (reference sequence). DNA of the CDR3: TGTGCCAGCAGCTACTCAGGGGCGGAACCCCTCCACTTT. Its translation: CASSYSGAEPLHF.

The V and J genes are TRBV11-1 and TRBJ1-1; 8 bases are shared with TRBD1. From germline, CDR1 is SGHAT and CDR2 FQDESV (reference sequence). The trim removed 4 bases at V and 0 bases at J, leaving 7 bases unmatched. The CDR3 consists of 16 residues. The CDR3 reads CASSYRGSALNTEAFF. The CDR3 nucleotides read TGTGCCAGCAGCTACAGGGGGTCCGCATTGAACACTGAAGCTTTCTTT.